This T cell receptor (beta chain) derives from a study of T cell changes during pregnancy in multiple sclerosis. Sequencing was performed with immunoSEQ multiplex PCR; in TCRdb, only in-frame clones are kept and a portion is missing. The profile shows under 45,000 clones, 94% of them singletons. Germline CDR1 and CDR2: SGHRS and YFSETQ. The CDR3 loop spans 13 amino acids. V was trimmed by 4 bases and J by 2 bases, leaving 9 bases between them. The clonotype comes from a female donor with multiple sclerosis, enrolled in a pregnancy study. Sequencing was performed on CD4+ T cells from peripheral blood mononuclear cells, taken after pregnancy. The rearrangement joins TRBV5-1 to TRBJ2-5; D is undetermined. This CDR3 is CASSTTVQETQYF. The CDR3 DNA reads TGCGCCAGCAGCACCACAGTACAAGAGACCCAGTACTTC. Full variable domain (outside the CDR3, taken from reference TRBV5-1 and TRBJ2-5): KAGVTQTPRYLIKTRGQQVTLSCSPISGHRSVSWYQQTPGQGLQFLFEYFSETQRNKGNFPGRFSGRQFSNSRSEMNVSTLELGDSALYLCASSTTVQETQYFGPGTRLLVL.